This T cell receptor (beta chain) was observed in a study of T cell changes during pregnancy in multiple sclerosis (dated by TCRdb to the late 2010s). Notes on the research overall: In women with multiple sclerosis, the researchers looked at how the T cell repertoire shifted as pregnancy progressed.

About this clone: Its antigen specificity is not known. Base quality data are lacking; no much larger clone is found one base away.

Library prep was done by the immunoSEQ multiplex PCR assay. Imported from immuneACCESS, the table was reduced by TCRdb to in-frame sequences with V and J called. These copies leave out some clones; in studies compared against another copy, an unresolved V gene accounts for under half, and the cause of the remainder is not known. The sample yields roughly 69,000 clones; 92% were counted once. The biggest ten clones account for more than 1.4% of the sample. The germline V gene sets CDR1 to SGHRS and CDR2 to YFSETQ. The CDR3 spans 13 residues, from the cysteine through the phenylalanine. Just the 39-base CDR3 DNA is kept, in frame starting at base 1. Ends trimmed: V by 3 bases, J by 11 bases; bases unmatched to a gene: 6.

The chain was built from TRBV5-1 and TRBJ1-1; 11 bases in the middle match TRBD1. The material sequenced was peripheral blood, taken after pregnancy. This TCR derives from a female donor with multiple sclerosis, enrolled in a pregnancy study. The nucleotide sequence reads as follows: TGCGCCAGCAGCTCCGGACAGGGGGCATGGGCTTTCTTT. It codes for CASSSGQGAWAFF.